This TCR beta chain comes out of a study of immune evolution from preneoplasia to lung adenocarcinoma. The germline V gene has CDR1 MDHEN and CDR2 SYDVKM. The CDR3 covers 13 residues. Findings and caveats of the study: Highest clonality occurred in KRAS-mutant, not EGFR-mutant or double wild-type, nodules. Later-stage lesions appeared to have more T cells, more diversity, less clonality. From normal lung to invasive adenocarcinoma, top clone frequencies appeared to decrease.

A remark on this clone: Its target is not known.

Produced via immunoSEQ multiplex PCR; TCRdb's table is partial and in-frame only. The profile shows 9,900 or so clones, 70% to 80% of them singletons. Resections took place in Japan or China from about 2013 to 2018. Sample: FFPE minimally invasive lung adenocarcinoma tissue. This TCR was recovered from a person aged 70 to 79 with lung adenocarcinoma. The V call is TRBV28, the J call TRBJ2-1, with unresolved D. The CDR3 is CVSSLSSYNEQFF. The DNA of the CDR3 is TGTGTCAGTTCTCTGAGCTCCTACAATGAGCAGTTCTTC.